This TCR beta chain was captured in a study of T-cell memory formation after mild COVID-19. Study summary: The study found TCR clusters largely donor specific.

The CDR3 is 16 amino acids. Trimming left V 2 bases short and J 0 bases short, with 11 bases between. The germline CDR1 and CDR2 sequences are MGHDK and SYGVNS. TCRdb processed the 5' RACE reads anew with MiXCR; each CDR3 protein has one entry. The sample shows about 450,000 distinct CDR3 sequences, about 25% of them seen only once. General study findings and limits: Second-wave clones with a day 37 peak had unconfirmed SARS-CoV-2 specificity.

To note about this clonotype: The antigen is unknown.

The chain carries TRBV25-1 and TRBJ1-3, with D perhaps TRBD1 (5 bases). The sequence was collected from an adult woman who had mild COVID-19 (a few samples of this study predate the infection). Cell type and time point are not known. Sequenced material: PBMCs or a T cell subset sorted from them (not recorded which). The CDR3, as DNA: TGTGCCAGCAGTGAAGGGGGGGGAAGCTCTGGAAACACCATATATTTT. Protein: CASSEGGGSSGNTIYF.